This T cell receptor (beta chain) was captured by sequencing in a study of shared clonotypes between healthy human individuals. Whole-study context: The composition of the donors was a couple of women and a few men aged 18 to 49. Study-wide results and limits: Several donors had roughly 5% of their naive CD4 clonotypes in common.

With regard to this clone: Its specificity is unknown.

Healthy and HIV-negative, the adult donors had no recent acute infections or vaccinations. CD45RA+ naive and CD45RA-negative memory subsets were separated from CD4+ cells. Repertoires were generated with immunoSEQ multiplex PCR, while TCRdb's copy carries only in-frame clones and drops some. This sample has millions of clones; 85% to 95% occur once, and the top ten carry 0.1% to 0.15%. Germline lookup yields CDR1 MNHEY and CDR2 SMNVEV (reference sequence). Trimming shortened V by 3 bases and J by 2 bases, and 8 bases separated the two germline ends. This CDR3 comprises 13 residues. This sequence was found in a man between 18 and 35 years old in good health. This chain uses TRBV27 with TRBJ2-7; D is ambiguous. The specimen was naive CD4+ T cells sorted from blood. Sample subset: CD45RA+ positively selected. The CDR3 DNA follows: TGTGCCAGCAGTTTTAACTACCCCTACGAGCAGTACTTC. Amino acid sequence: CASSFNYPYEQYF.